The clone carrying this T cell receptor (beta chain) was counted between two and nine times. The record originates from a study of Ad26.COV2.S vaccination and SARS-CoV-2 variants. The assay was immunoSEQ multiplex PCR, and TCRdb's table has in-frame clones only and misses some. The data show over 400,000 clones, with approximately 90% seen just once and more than 1.5% held by the top ten. Germline loops: CDR1 SGHNT, CDR2 YYREEE (reference sequence). The CDR3 runs to 17 residues. V gave up 4 bases and J gave up 4 bases; unmatched junction bases: 14. Documented treatment: some 20 received Ad26.COV2.S at low or high dose, single or two shots; a few received placebo; per-sample allocation not given. Following the first vaccine or placebo injection, samples were taken on day 63.

The sequence derives from a person between 18 and 65 years old who received the Ad26.COV2.S COVID-19 vaccine or a placebo. The specimen comprised peripheral blood, sampled in a trial of Ad26.COV2.S vaccine versus placebo. The chain employs TRBV5-4 and TRBJ1-2; TRBD1 aligns across 9 bases. DNA for the CDR3: TGTGCCAGCAGCGCGACCGGGACAGGGCATCTATTCTATGGCTACACCTTC. It translates to CASSATGTGHLFYGYTF.